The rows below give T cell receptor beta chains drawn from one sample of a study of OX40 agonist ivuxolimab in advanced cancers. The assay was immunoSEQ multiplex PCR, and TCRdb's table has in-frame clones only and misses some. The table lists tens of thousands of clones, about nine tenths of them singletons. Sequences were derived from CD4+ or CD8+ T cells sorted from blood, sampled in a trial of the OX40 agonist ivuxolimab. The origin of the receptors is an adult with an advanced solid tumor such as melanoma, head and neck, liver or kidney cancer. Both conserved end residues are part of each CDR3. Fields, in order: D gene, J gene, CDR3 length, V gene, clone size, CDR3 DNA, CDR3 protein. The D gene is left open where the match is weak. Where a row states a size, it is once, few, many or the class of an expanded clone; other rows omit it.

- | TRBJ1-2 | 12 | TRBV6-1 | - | TGTGCCAGCAGTGACAGGGTGGAAGGCTACACCTTC | CASSDRVEGYTF
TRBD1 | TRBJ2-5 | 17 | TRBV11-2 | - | TGTGCCAGCAGCAAAAACTTGGGACAGGGACTTACGGAGACCCAGTACTTC | CASSKNLGQGLTETQYF
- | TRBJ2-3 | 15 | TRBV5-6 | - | TGTGCCAGCAGCTTGTCAGGGGCAAGCACAGATACGCAGTATTTT | CASSLSGASTDTQYF
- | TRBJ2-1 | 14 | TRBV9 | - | TGTGCCAGCAAGGAGGGTGAGGCCTACAATGAGCAGTTCTTC | CASKEGEAYNEQFF
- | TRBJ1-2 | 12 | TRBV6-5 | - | TGTGCCAGCTTGGATCCCAACTATGGCTACACCTTC | CASLDPNYGYTF
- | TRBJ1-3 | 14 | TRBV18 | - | TGTGCCAGCTCACCACAGGGTTCTGGAAACACCATATATTTT | CASSPQGSGNTIYF
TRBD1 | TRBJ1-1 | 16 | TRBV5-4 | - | TGTGCCAGCAGCCTCGGGACAGGGAGTCGGAACACTGAAGCTTTCTTT | CASSLGTGSRNTEAFF
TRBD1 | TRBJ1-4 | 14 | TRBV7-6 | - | TGTGCCAGCAGCGGTCGGGACAGGGATGAAAAACTGTTTTTT | CASSGRDRDEKLFF
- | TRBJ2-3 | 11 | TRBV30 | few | TGTGCCTGGACGAGAGCAGATACGCAGTATTTT | CAWTRADTQYF
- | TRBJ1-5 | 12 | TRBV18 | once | TGTGCCAGCTCTCACGGGGATCAGCCCCAGCATTTT | CASSHGDQPQHF
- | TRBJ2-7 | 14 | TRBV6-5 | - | TGTGCCAGCAGCATTCGACCTCTGGACGGCGAGCAGTACTTC | CASSIRPLDGEQYF
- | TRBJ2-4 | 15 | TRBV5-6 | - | TGTGCCAGCAGCGTCTTTGGAGGGAACAAAAACATTCAGTACTTC | CASSVFGGNKNIQYF
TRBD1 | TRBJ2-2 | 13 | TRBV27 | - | TGTGCCAGCTGGGACAGCAACACCGGGGAGCTGTTTTTT | CASWDSNTGELFF
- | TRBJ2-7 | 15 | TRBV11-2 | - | TGTGCCAGCACTACGAGCTCAGGGGCTTCCTACGAGCAGTACTTC | CASTTSSGASYEQYF
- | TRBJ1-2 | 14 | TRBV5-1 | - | TGCGCCAGCAGCCCGGAGGGGCCTAGAGATGGCTACACCTTC | CASSPEGPRDGYTF
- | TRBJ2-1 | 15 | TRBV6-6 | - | TGTGCCAGCAAAGTGTACAGCCAGTCCTACAATGAGCAGTTCTTC | CASKVYSQSYNEQFF
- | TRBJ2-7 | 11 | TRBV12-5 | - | TGTGCTAGTGGGGGCTCCTACGAGCAGTACTTC | CASGGSYEQYF
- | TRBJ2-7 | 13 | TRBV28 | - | TGTGCCAGCAGCCACGGGAGCCCCTACGAGCAGTACTTC | CASSHGSPYEQYF
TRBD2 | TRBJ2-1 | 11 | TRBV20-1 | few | TGCGGGGGGGGAGCGTCAGTTGAGCAGTTCTTC | CGGGASVEQFF
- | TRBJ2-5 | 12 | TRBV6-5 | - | TGTGCCAGCAGTTCTCGGTGGGAGACCCAGTACTTC | CASSSRWETQYF
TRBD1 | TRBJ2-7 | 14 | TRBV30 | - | TGTGCCTGGAGTGGGGGGACAGCGGTGAGGGAGCAGTACTTC | CAWSGGTAVREQYF
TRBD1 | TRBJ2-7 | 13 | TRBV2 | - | TGTGCCAGCAGTCAGACCGGGACAGGCGAGCAGTACTTC | CASSQTGTGEQYF
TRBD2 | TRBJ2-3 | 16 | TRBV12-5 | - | TGTGCTAGTGGTCCCCGGACTAGCGCAACCACAGATACGCAGTATTTT | CASGPRTSATTDTQYF
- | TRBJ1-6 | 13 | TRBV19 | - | TGTGCCAGTATAGGGATCGGAGCGTCACCCCTCCACTTT | CASIGIGASPLHF
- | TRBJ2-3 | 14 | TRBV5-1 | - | TGCGCCAGCAGCTTAGGCCCCTCGACAGATACGCAGTATTTT | CASSLGPSTDTQYF
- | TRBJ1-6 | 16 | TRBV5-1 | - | TGCGCCAGCAGCTTGACCCTGACGGGGGCTAATTCACCCCTCCACTTT | CASSLTLTGANSPLHF
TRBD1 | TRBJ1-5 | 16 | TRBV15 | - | TGTGCCACCAGCACCCGGACAGGAATGAGCAATCAGCCCCAGCATTTT | CATSTRTGMSNQPQHF
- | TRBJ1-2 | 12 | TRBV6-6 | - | TGTGCCAGCAGTTACGAGAGATATGGCTACACCTTC | CASSYERYGYTF
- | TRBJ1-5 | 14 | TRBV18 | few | TGTGCCAGCTCACCATCCGACAGCAATCAGCCCCAGCATTTT | CASSPSDSNQPQHF
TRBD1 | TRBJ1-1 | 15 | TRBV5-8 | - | TGTGCCAGCAGCTTTGGGGGCAGGGGGCGGACTGAAGCTTTCTTT | CASSFGGRGRTEAFF
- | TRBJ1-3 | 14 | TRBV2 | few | TGTGCCAGCAGTGAAGGGCCAGCTGGAAACACCATATATTTT | CASSEGPAGNTIYF
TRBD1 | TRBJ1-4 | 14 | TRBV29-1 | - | TGCAGCGTCTCCGGACAGGGGGCAATTGAAAAACTGTTTTTT | CSVSGQGAIEKLFF
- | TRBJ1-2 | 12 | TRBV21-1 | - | TGTGCCAGCAGAAGACAGGGTTATGGCTACACCTTC | CASRRQGYGYTF
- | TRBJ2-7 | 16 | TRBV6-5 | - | TGTGCCAGCAGTTACTCGCTGGGGTCAAGCTCCTACGAGCAGTACTTC | CASSYSLGSSSYEQYF
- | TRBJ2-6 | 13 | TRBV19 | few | TGTGCCAGTAGTCCGTCCGGGGCCAACGTCCTGACTTTC | CASSPSGANVLTF
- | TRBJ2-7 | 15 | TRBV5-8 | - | TGTGCCAGCAGCTTGGGGACCGTTGCAAACCACGAGCAGTACTTC | CASSLGTVANHEQYF
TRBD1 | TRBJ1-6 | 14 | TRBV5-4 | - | TGTGCCAGCACCGCCAGGGGGGCTAATTCACCCCTCCACTTT | CASTARGANSPLHF
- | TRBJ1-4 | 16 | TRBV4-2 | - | TGTGCCAGCAGCCAATGGGGGGGGAGAACTAATGAAAAACTGTTTTTT | CASSQWGGRTNEKLFF
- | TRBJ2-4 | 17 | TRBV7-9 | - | TGTGCCAGCAGCTTAGTGGCGGGACAGTTAGCCAAAAACATTCAGTACTTC | CASSLVAGQLAKNIQYF
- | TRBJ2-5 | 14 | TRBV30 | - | TGTGCCTGGAGTACGGACGGGGGGCTTGAGACCCAGTACTTC | CAWSTDGGLETQYF
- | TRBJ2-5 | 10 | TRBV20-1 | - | TGCAGTGCCTCGGACGAGACCCAGTACTTC | CSASDETQYF
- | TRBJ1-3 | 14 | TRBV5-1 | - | TGCGCCAGCAGCTTGTCAGGGTTTGGAAACACCATATATTTT | CASSLSGFGNTIYF
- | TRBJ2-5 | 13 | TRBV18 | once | TGTGCCAGCTCGCTACAGGGTGAAGAGACCCAGTACTTC | CASSLQGEETQYF
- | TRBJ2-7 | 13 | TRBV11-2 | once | TGTGCCAGCAGCTTTGCTGCGACCTACGAGCAGTACTTC | CASSFAATYEQYF
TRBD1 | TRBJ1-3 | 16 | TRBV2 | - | TGTGCCAGCAGTGGGGGGGACAGGGAGTTTGGAAACACCATATATTTT | CASSGGDREFGNTIYF
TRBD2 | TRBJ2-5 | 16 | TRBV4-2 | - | TGTGCCAGCAGCCATCCGGGGGGGAGCGGGCAAGAGACCCAGTACTTC | CASSHPGGSGQETQYF
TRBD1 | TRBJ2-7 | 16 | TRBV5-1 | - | TGCGCCAGCAGCTTGGGACAGGGGATGAGCTCCTACGAGCAGTACTTC | CASSLGQGMSSYEQYF
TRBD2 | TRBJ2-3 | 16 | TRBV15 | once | TGTGCCACCAGCAGAGGAGGACTAGCCGACACAGATACGCAGTATTTT | CATSRGGLADTDTQYF
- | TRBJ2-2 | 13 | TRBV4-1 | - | TGCGCCAGCAGCCAAGACCAGTTTGGGGAGCTGTTTTTT | CASSQDQFGELFF
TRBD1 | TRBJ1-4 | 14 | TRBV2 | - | TGTGCCAGCAGTGCGGGACAGGGAGGCGGAAAACTGTTTTTT | CASSAGQGGGKLFF
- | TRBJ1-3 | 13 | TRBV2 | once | TGTGCCAGCAGTGTGGACCCTGGAAACACCATATATTTT | CASSVDPGNTIYF
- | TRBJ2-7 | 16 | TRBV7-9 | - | TGTGCCAGCAGCTTAGGGGCTGGATGGGTCTCCTACGAGCAGTACTTC | CASSLGAGWVSYEQYF
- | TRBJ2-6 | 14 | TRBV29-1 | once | TGCAGCGTCACTGTATCTGCTGGGGCCAACGTCCTGACTTTC | CSVTVSAGANVLTF
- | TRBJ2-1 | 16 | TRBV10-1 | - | TGCGCCAGCAGTGAGTCGACGGCGGCCGGCTACAATGAGCAGTTCTTC | CASSESTAAGYNEQFF
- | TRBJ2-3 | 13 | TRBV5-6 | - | TGTGCCAGCAGCTTCGGGGATGCAGATACGCAGTATTTT | CASSFGDADTQYF